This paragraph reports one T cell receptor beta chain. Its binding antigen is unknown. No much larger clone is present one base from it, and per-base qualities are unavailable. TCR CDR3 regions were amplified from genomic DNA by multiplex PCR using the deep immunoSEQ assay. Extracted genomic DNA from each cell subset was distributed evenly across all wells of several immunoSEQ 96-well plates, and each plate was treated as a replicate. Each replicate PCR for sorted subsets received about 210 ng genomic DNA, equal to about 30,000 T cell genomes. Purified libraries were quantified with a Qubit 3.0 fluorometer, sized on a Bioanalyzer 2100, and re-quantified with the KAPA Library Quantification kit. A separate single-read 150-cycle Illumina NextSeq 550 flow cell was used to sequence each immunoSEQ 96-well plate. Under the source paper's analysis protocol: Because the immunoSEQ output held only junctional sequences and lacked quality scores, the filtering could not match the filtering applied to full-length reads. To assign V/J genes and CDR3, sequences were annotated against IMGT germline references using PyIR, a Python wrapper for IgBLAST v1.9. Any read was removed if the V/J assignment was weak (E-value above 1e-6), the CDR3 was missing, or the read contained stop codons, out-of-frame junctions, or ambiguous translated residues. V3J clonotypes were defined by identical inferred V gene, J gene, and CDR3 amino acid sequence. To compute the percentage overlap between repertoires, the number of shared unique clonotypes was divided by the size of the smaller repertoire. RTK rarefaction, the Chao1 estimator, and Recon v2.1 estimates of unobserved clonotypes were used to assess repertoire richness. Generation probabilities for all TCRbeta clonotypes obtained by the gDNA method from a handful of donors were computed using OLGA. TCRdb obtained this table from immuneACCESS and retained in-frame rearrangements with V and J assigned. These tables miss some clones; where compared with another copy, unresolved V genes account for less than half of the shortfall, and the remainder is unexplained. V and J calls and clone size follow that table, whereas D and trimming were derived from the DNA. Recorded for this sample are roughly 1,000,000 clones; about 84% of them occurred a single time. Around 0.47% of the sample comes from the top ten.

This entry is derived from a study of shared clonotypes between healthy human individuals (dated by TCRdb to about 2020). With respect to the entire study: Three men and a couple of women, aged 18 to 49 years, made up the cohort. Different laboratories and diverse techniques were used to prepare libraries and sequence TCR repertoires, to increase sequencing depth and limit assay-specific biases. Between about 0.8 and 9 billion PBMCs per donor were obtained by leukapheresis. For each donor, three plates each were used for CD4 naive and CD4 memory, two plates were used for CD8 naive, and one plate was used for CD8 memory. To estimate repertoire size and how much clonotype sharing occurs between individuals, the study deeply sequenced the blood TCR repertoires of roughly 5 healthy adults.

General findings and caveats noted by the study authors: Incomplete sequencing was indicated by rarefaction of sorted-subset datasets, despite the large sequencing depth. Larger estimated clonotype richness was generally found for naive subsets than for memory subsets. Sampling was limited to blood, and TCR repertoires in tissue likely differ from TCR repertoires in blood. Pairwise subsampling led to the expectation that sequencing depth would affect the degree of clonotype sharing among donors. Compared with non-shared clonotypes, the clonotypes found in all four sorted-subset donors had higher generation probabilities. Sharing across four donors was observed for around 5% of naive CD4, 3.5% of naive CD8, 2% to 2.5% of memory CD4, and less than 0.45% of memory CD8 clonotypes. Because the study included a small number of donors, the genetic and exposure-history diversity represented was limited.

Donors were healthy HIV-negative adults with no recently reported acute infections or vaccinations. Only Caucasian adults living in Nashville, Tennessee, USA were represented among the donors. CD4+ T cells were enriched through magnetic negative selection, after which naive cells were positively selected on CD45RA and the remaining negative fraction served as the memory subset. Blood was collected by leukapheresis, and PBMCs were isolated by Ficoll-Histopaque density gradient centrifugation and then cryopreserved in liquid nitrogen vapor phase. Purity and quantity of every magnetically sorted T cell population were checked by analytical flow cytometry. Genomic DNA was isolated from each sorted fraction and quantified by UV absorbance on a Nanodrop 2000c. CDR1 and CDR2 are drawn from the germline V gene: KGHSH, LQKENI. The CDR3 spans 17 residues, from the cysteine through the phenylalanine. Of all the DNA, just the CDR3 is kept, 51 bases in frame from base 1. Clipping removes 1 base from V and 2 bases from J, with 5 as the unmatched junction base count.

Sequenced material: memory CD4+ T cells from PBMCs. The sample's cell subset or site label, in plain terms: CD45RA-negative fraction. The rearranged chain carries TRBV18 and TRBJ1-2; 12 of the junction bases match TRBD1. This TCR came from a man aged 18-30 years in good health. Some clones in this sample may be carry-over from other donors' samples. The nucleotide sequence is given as TGTGCCAGCTCACCACTGGGACAGGGGGCGGCGAACTATGGCTACACCTTC. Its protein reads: CASSPLGQGAANYGYTF.